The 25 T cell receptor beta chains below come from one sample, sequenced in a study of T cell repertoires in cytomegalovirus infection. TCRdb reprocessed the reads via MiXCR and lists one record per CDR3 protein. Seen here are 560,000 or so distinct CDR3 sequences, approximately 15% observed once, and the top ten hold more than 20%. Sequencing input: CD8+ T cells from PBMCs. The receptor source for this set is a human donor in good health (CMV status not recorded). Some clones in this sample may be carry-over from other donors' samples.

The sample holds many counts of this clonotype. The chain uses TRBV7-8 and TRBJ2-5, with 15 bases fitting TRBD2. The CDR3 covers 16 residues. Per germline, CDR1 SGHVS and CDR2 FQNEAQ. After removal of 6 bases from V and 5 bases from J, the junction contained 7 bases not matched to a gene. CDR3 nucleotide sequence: TGTGCCAGCAGTCGGACTAGCGGGGGGGCTTTGGAGACCCAGTACTTC. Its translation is CASSRTSGGALETQYF.

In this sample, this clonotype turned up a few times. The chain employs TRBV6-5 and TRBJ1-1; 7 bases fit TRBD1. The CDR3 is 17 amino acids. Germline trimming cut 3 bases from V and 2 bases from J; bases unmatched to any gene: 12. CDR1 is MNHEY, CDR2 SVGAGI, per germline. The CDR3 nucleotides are TGTGCCAGCAGTTATAAACAGGGGCCTATATTAAACACTGAAGCTTTCTTT. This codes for CASSYKQGPILNTEAFF.

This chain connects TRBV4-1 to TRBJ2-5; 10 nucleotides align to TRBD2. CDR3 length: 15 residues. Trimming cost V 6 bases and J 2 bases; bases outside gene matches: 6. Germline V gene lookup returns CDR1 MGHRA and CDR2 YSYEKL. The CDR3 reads CASSSTSGDQETQYF. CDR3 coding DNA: TGCGCCAGCAGTTCTACTAGCGGGGATCAAGAGACCCAGTACTTC.

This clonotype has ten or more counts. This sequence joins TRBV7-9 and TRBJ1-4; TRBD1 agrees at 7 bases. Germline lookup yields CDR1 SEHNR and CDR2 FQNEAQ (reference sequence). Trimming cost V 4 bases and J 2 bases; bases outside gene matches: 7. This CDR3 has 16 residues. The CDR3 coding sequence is TGTGCCAGCAGCTCCGATTCGGGACAGACTAATGAAAAACTGTTTTTT. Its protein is CASSSDSGQTNEKLFF.

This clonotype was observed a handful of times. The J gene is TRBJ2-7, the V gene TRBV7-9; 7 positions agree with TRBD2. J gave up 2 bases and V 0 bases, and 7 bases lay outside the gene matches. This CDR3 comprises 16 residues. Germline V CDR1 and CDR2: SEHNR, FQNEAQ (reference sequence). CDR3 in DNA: TGTGCCAGCAGCTTAGCGCCCGGGCGGGGGACCTACGAGCAGTACTTC. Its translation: CASSLAPGRGTYEQYF.

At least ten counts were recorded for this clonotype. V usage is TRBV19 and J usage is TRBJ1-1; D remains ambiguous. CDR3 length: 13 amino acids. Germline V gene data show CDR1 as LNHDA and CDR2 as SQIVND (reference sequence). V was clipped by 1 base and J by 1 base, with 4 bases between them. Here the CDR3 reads CASSIGGNTEAFF. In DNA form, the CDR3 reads TGTGCCAGTAGTATAGGCGGGAACACTGAAGCTTTCTTT.

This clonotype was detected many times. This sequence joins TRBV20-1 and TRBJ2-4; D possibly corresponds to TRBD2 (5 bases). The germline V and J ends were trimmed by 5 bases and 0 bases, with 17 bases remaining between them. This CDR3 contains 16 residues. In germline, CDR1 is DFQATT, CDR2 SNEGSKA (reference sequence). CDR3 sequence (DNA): TGCAGTGCTCCCAAACCGCGGGTCACAGCCAAAAACATTCAGTACTTC. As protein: CSAPKPRVTAKNIQYF.

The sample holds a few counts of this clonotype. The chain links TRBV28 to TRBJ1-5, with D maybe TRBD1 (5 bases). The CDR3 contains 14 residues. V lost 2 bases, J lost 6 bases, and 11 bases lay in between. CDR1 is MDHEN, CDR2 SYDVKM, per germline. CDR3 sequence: CASSLGGFVQPQHF. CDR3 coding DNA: TGTGCCAGCAGTTTAGGGGGATTTGTTCAGCCCCAGCATTTT.

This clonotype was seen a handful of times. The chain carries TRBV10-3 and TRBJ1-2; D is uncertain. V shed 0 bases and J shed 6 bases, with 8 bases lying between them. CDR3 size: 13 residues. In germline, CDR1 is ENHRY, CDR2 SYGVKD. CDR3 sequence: CAISESRVNGYTF. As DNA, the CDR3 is TGTGCCATCAGTGAGTCCCGGGTTAATGGCTACACCTTC.

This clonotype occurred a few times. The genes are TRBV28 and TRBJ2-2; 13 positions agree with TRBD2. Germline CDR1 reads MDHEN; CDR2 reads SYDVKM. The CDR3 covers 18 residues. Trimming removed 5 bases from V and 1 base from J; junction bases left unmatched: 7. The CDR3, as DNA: TGTGCCAGCAGTCCACTCGGACTAGCGGGGGAGAACACCGGGGAGCTGTTTTTT. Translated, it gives CASSPLGLAGENTGELFF. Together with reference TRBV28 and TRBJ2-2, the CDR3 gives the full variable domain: DVKVTQSSRYLVKRTGEKVFLECVQDMDHENMFWYRQDPGLGLRLIYFSYDVKMKEKGDIPEGYSVSREKKERFSLILESASTNQTSMYLCASSPLGLAGENTGELFFGEGSRLTVL.

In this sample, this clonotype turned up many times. The CDR3, as DNA: TGTGCCAGCACCCTGGGGGTATACTATGGCTACACCTTC. Translated: CASTLGVYYGYTF. V and J are TRBV12-3 or TRBV12-4 and TRBJ1-2; D might be TRBD1 (5 bases). V was pared by 7 bases and J by 3 bases, with 12 bases between. This CDR3 has 13 residues.

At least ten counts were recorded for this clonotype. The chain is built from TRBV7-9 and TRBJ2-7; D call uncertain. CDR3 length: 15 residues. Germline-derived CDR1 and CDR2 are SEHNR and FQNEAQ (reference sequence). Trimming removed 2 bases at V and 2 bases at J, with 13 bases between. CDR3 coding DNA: TGTGCCAGCAGCTTAACCGACAAACCACCCTACGAGCAGTACTTC. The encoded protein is CASSLTDKPPYEQYF.

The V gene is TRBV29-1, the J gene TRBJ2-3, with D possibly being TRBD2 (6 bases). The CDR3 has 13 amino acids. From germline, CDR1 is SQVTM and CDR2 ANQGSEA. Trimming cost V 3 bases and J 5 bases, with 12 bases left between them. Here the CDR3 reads CSVDPGSQDTQYF. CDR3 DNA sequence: TGCAGCGTTGATCCCGGGAGTCAAGATACGCAGTATTTT.

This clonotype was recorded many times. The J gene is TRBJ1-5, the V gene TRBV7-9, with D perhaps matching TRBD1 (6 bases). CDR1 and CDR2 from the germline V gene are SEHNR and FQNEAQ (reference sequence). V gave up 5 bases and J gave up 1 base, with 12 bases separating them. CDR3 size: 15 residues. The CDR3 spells CASSPDSLSNQPQHF. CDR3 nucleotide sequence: TGTGCCAGCAGCCCGGACAGCCTGAGCAATCAGCCCCAGCATTTT.

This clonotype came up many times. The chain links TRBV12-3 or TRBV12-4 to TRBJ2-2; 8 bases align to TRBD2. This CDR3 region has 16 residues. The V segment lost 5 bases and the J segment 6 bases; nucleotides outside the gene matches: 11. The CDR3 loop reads CASSRRGVLYPGELFF. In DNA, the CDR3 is TGTGCCAGCAGTAGGCGGGGGGTCCTATATCCCGGGGAGCTGTTTTTT.

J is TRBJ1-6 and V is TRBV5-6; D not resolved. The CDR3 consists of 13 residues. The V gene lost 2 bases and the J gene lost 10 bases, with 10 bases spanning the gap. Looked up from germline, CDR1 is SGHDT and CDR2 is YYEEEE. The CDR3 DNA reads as TGTGCCAGCAGCTTCGGGGTACGGTCACCCCTCCACTTT. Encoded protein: CASSFGVRSPLHF.

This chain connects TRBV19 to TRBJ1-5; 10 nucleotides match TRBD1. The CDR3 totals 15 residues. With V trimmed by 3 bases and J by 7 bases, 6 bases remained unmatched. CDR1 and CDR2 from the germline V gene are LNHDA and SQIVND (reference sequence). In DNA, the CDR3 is TGTGCCAGTAGTATCATCCGGGACAGGGGACAGCCCCAGCATTTT. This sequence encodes CASSIIRDRGQPQHF.

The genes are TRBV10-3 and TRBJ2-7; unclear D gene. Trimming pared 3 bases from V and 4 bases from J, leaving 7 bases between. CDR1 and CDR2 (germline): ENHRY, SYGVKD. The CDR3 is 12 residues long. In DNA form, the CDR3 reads TGTGCCATCAGTGACCCGAGTTACGAGCAGTACTTC. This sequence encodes CAISDPSYEQYF.

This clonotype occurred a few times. The CDR3 DNA reads as TGTGCCAGTAGTATAGATCGGGGGAGTTCCTACAATGAGCAGTTCTTC. Encoded protein: CASSIDRGSSYNEQFF. V gene TRBV19 combines with J gene TRBJ2-1; the D gene is possibly TRBD2 (6 bases). V lost 0 bases, J lost 1 base, and 10 bases lay in between. The CDR3 is 16 residues long. CDR1 is LNHDA and CDR2 is SQIVND in the germline V gene (reference sequence). The entire variable domain, with the rest obtained from reference TRBV19 and TRBJ2-1, is as follows: DGGITQSPKYLFRKEGQNVTLSCEQNLNHDAMYWYRQDPGQGLRLIYYSQIVNDFQKGDIAEGYSVSREKKESFPLTVTSAQKNPTAFYLCASSIDRGSSYNEQFFGPGTRLTVL.

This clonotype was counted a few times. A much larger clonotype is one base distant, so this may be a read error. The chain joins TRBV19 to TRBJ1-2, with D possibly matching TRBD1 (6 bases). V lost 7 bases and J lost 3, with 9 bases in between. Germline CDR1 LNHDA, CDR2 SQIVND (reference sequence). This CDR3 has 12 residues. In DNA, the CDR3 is TGTGCCAGTATTGGGGGCCACTATGGCTACACCTTC. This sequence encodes CASIGGHYGYTF.

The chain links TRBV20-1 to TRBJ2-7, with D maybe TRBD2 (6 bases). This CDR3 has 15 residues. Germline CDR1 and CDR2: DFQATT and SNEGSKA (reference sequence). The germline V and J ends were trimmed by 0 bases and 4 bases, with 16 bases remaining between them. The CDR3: CSARDGQGGGYEQYF. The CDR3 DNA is TGCAGTGCTAGAGATGGGCAAGGAGGAGGGTACGAGCAGTACTTC.

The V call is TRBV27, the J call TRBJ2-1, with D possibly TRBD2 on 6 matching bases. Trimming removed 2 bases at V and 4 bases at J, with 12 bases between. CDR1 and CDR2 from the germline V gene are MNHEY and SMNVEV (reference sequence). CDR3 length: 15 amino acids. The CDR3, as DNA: TGTGCCAGCAGTTTAAGGGCTAGCGCGTACAATGAGCAGTTCTTC. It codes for CASSLRASAYNEQFF.

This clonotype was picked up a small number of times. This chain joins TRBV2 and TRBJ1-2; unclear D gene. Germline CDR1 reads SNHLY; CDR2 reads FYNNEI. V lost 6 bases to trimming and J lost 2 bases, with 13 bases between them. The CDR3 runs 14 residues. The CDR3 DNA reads TGTGCCAGCAGCGTAGCTGGCAGCAACTATGGCTACACCTTC. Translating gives CASSVAGSNYGYTF.

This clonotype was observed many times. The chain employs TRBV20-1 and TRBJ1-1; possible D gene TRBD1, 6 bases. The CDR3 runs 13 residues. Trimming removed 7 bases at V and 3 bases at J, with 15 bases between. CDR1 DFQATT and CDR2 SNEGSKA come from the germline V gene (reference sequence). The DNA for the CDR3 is TGCAGTGTCAGACAGGACGACTACACTGAAGCTTTCTTT. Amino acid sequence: CSVRQDDYTEAFF.

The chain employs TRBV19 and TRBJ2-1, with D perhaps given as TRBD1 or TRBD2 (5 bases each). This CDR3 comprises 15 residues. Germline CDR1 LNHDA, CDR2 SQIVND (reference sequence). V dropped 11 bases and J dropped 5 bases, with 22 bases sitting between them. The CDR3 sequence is CASNRQGRPNNEQFF. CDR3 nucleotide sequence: TGTGCCTCTAACCGGCAGGGACGTCCAAACAATGAGCAGTTCTTC.